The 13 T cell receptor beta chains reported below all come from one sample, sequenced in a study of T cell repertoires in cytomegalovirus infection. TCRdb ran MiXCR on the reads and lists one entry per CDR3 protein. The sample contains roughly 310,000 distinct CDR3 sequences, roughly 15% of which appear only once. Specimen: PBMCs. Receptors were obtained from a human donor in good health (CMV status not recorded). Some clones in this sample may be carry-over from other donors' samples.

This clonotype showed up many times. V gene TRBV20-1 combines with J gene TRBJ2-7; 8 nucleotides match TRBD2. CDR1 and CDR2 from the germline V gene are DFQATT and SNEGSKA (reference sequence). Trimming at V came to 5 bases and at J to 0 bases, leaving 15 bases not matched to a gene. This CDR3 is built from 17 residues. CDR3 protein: CSAWLQVLAANSYEQYF. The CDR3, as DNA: TGCAGTGCTTGGCTGCAAGTACTAGCGGCGAACTCCTACGAGCAGTACTTC.

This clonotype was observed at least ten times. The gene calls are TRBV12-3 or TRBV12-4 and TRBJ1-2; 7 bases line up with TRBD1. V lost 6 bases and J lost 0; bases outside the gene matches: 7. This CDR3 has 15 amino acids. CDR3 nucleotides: TGTGCCAGCAGGAACACAGGGGCTACTAACTATGGCTACACCTTC. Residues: CASRNTGATNYGYTF.

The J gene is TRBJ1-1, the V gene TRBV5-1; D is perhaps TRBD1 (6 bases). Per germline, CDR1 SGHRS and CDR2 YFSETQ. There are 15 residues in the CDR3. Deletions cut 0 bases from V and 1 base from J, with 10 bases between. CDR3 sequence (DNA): TGCGCCAGCAGCTTGGCGGGACAAGGGAACACTGAAGCTTTCTTT. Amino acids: CASSLAGQGNTEAFF.

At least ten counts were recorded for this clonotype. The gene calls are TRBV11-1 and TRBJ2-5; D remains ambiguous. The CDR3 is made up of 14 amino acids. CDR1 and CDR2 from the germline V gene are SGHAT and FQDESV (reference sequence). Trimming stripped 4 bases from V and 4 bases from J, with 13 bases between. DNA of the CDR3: TGTGCCAGCAGCTCTAATAAGATTGGAGAGACCCAGTACTTC. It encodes CASSSNKIGETQYF.

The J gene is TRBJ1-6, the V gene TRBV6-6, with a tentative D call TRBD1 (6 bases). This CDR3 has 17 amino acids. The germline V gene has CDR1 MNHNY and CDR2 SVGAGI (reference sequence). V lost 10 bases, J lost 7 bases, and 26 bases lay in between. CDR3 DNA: TGTGCCACATCGGGGGGCGCTTTACAAGTGATGAATTCACCCCTCCACTTT. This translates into CATSGGALQVMNSPLHF.

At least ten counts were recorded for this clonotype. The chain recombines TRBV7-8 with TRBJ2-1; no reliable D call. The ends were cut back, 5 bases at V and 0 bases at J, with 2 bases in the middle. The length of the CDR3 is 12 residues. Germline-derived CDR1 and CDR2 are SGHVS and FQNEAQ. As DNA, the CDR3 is TGTGCCAGCAGCGACTCCTACAATGAGCAGTTCTTC. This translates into CASSDSYNEQFF.

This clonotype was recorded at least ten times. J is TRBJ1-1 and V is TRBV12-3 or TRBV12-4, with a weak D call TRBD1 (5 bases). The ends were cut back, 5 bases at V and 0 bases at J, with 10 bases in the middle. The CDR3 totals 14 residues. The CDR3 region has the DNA TGTGCCAGCAGTCGACAGTTCCTGAACACTGAAGCTTTCTTT. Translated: CASSRQFLNTEAFF.

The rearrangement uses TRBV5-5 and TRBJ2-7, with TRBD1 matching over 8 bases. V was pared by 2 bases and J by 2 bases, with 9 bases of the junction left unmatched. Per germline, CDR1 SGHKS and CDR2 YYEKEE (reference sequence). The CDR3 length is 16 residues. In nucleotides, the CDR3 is TGTGCCAGCAGCTTTGGCGGAACAGGGGGTACCTACGAGCAGTACTTC. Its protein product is CASSFGGTGGTYEQYF.

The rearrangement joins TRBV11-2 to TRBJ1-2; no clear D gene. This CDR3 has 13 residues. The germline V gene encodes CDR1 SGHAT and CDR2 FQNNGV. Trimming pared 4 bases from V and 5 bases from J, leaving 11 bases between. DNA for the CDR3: TGTGCCAGCAGCTCCGGGGAAGGTTATGGCTACACCTTC. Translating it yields CASSSGEGYGYTF.

The CDR3 reads CASRIGHVNQPQHF. CDR3 DNA sequence: TGTGCCAGCAGGATCGGACACGTCAATCAGCCCCAGCATTTT. The rearrangement links TRBV2 to TRBJ1-5; D possibly corresponds to TRBD1 (5 bases). This CDR3 has 14 amino acids. Germline V CDR1 and CDR2: SNHLY, FYNNEI. V was shortened by 6 bases and J by 3 bases, with 12 bases between the two germline ends.

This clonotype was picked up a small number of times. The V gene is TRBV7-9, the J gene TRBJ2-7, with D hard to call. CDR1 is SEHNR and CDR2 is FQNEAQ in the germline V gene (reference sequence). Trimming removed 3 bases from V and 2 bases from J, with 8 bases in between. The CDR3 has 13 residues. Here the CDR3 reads CASSFTLPYEQYF. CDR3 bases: TGTGCCAGCAGCTTCACGTTACCCTACGAGCAGTACTTC.

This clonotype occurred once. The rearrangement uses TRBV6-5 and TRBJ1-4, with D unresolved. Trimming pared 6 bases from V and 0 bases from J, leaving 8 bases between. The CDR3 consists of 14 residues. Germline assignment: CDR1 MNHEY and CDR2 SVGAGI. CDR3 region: CASRQGATNEKLFF. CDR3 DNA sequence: TGTGCCAGCAGACAAGGAGCAACTAATGAAAAACTGTTTTTT.

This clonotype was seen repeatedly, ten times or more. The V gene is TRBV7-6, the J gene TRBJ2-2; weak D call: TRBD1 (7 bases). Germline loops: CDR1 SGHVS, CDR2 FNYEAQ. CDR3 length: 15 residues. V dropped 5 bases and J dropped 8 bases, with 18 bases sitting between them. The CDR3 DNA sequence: TGTGCCAGCAGCGCCCTCATGACAGGGACTGGGGAGCTGTTTTTT. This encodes CASSALMTGTGELFF.